Listed below are T cell receptor beta chains from one sample, sequenced in a study of T-cell reconstitution after alpha-beta-depleted transplantation in children. TCRdb passed the PCR reads through MiXCR, listing each CDR3 protein once. Here the sample spans 600,000 to 700,000 distinct CDR3 sequences, around 13% being singletons. This specimen consisted of PBMCs, obtained before TCRalphabeta/CD19-depleted stem cell transplant. The receptors come from a girl aged 2 to 9 with congenital amegakaryocytic thrombocytopenia, due to receive a stem cell transplant. CDR3s include the opening cysteine and the closing phenylalanine or tryptophan. D genes are given only for firm matches. Size values are once, few and many counts, or a class for expanded clones, and some rows have none.

v_gene,d_gene,j_gene,abundance,CDR3nt,CDR3aa
TRBV20-1,.,TRBJ2-1,many,TGCAGTGCTAGAGAGGGGTGGCGGGTGACCTACAATGAGCAGTTCTTC,CSAREGWRVTYNEQFF
TRBV19,.,TRBJ2-1,.,TGTGCCAGTACACACAGTGACCGGAATGAGCAGTTCTTC,CASTHSDRNEQFF
TRBV12-5,.,TRBJ2-3,.,TGTGCTAGTGCCCTCGGGGCTTTGAGCACAGATACGCAGTATTTT,CASALGALSTDTQYF
TRBV14,.,TRBJ1-1,few,TGTGCCAGCACCAATGGGATAGAAGCTTTCTTT,CASTNGIEAFF
TRBV25-1,.,TRBJ2-2,.,TGTGCCAGCAGTGAATCCCAGGGGCCATACACCGGGGAGCTGTTTTTT,CASSESQGPYTGELFF
TRBV29-1,.,TRBJ2-2,few,TGCAGCGTTGAGGATATGGTGAACACCGGGGAGCTGTTTTTT,CSVEDMVNTGELFF
TRBV5-1,.,TRBJ1-2,few,TGCGCCAGCAGCGCCACCGGTCCCGCTTTGTACACCTTC,CASSATGPALYTF
TRBV5-1,.,TRBJ2-7,few,TGCGCCTCGGTAGGGTCAGGCTACGAGCAGTACTTC,CASVGSGYEQYF
TRBV11-2,.,TRBJ2-1,.,TGTGCCAGCAGCACCCGGGACGATGAGCAGTTCTTC,CASSTRDDEQFF
TRBV20-1,.,TRBJ1-1,many,TGCAGTGCTAGTGGGGGCCACCCAGGAAACACTGAAGCTTTCTTT,CSASGGHPGNTEAFF
TRBV24-1,.,TRBJ2-1,many,TGTGCCACCAGTGGTCGGGGCTTAACTACCCGGGAGCAGTTCTTC,CATSGRGLTTREQFF
TRBV12-3/TRBV12-4,TRBD2,TRBJ2-7,many,TGTGCCAGCAGATTCAGACTAGCGGGAGCCTACGAGCAGTACTTC,CASRFRLAGAYEQYF
TRBV28,TRBD1,TRBJ1-4,.,TGTGCCAGCAGTTTCCCCGGGACAGGGTATGAAAAACTGTTTTTT,CASSFPGTGYEKLFF
TRBV7-6,.,TRBJ2-7,many,TGTGCCAGCAGCGAGCATACAGGGCCCTCCTACGAGCAGTACTTC,CASSEHTGPSYEQYF
TRBV5-5,TRBD2,TRBJ2-1,few,TGTGCCAGCAGCAACCCCGGCGGGGGGGCCTACAATGAGCAGTTCTTC,CASSNPGGGAYNEQFF
TRBV20-1,.,TRBJ2-1,many,TGCAGTGCTAGAGTTGGCGGTTTTAGCTCCTACAATGAGCAGTTCTTC,CSARVGGFSSYNEQFF
TRBV5-1,.,TRBJ2-4,.,TGCGCCAGCAGCTCCAAAACCAGAAATGAGGGAGATCTAGCCAAAAACATTCAGTACTTC,CASSSKTRNEGDLAKNIQYF
TRBV5-1,.,TRBJ1-2,.,TGCGCCAGCAGCTCCGCAGACAGAAACTATGGCTACACCTTC,CASSSADRNYGYTF
TRBV7-2,TRBD2,TRBJ2-1,few,TGTGCCAGCAGCTTATACCCCAGGGGGGCTAGCGGGAGAAGTTACAATGAGCAGTTCTTC,CASSLYPRGASGRSYNEQFF
TRBV2,.,TRBJ2-1,many,TGTGCCAGCAGTGCGACAGGGAGGGGGACCTACAATGAGCAGTTCTTC,CASSATGRGTYNEQFF
TRBV20-1,TRBD2,TRBJ2-1,few,TGCAGTGCTAGAATCGCGGGGGCCTACAATGAGCAGTTCTTC,CSARIAGAYNEQFF
TRBV7-2,.,TRBJ2-7,few,TGTGCCAGCAGCTTAGTCAGGGCTTCCGAGCAGTACTTC,CASSLVRASEQYF
TRBV4-1,TRBD2,TRBJ2-7,.,TGCGCCAGCAGCCAAGAGGTGAGACTAGCGGGAGCCGAGCAGTACTTC,CASSQEVRLAGAEQYF
TRBV7-8,.,TRBJ2-5,.,TGTGCCAGCAGCTCATTGACAGGAGAGACCCAGTACTTC,CASSSLTGETQYF
TRBV10-3,.,TRBJ2-7,many,.,CAISISVQTYEQYF
TRBV20-1,TRBD1,TRBJ1-4,many,TGCAGTGCTAGAGCCGTTGGGACAGGGCATGAAAAACTGTTTTTT,CSARAVGTGHEKLFF
TRBV15,.,TRBJ1-1,many,TGTGCCACCAGCAGAAGAATCCCAGGGCAGGCTTTCTTT,CATSRRIPGQAFF
TRBV3-1,TRBD2,TRBJ2-1,.,TGTGCCAGCAGCCAAGATGTGGCTAGCGGGTGCAATGAGCAGTTCTTC,CASSQDVASGCNEQFF
TRBV12-3/TRBV12-4,.,TRBJ2-4,.,TGTGCCAGCCGGACTAATGAAAACATTCAGTACTTC,CASRTNENIQYF
TRBV29-1,.,TRBJ2-7,many,TGCAGCGAAATGGATGAATGGGGCCCCGGGTACGAGCAGTACTTC,CSEMDEWGPGYEQYF
TRBV5-4,TRBD2,TRBJ2-3,many,TGTGCCAGCAGCCGCCCGGGGTTTAGCGGGGACACAGATACGCAGTATTTT,CASSRPGFSGDTDTQYF
TRBV7-6,TRBD2,TRBJ2-5,.,TGTGCCAGCAGCACTTGGGACTACACCGCGGAGACCCAGTACTTC,CASSTWDYTAETQYF
TRBV6-5,.,TRBJ2-7,few,TGTGCCAGCAGTTACTTAGGATTTCCGAGCGAGCAGTACTTC,CASSYLGFPSEQYF
TRBV20-1,TRBD2,TRBJ2-1,many,TGCAGTGCTATACTAGCGGGACGGGACAATGAGCAGTTCTTC,CSAILAGRDNEQFF
TRBV7-2,TRBD2,TRBJ2-7,few,TGTGCCAGCAGCTTAGTCCCTAGCGGCGAGCAGTACTTC,CASSLVPSGEQYF
TRBV7-9,.,TRBJ2-7,.,TGTGCCAGCAGCTTCCTGACTGGGGGCGAGCAGTACTTC,CASSFLTGGEQYF
TRBV24-1,.,TRBJ2-5,many,TGTGCCACCAGTACCTCGAATGCCCATCGCCAAGAGACCCAGTACTTC,CATSTSNAHRQETQYF
TRBV24-1,TRBD2,TRBJ2-5,.,TGTGCCGCCAGTGATGTCAACCCGATCCTAGCGGGAGGGACTCAGTGGGAGACCCAGTACTTC,CAASDVNPILAGGTQWETQYF
TRBV20-1,.,TRBJ1-5,.,TGCAGTGCTAGCTTCGACAGTGCTCAGCCCCAGCATTTT,CSASFDSAQPQHF
TRBV5-5,TRBD1,TRBJ1-2,few,TGTGCCAGCAGCTTCAGGGGGCGCTCTGATGGCTACACCTTC,CASSFRGRSDGYTF
TRBV12-3/TRBV12-4,TRBD2,TRBJ2-1,few,TGTGCCAGCAGTTTCTCCCCGACTAGCAGCTCCTACAATGAGCAGTTCTTC,CASSFSPTSSSYNEQFF
TRBV5-1,TRBD1,TRBJ1-1,.,TGCGCCAGCAGCGCGGGACAGGGAATCCGGATGAACACTGAAGCTTTCTTT,CASSAGQGIRMNTEAFF
TRBV20-1,TRBD2,TRBJ2-1,few,TGCAGTGCTAGTCGGGCAGGGGGTGGACTAGCGGGAGCTCCCAAACAGTTCTTC,CSASRAGGGLAGAPKQFF
TRBV7-9,.,TRBJ2-5,many,TGTGCCAGCAGCCACTGGACTGCAAAAGAGACCCAGTACTTC,CASSHWTAKETQYF
TRBV9,TRBD1,TRBJ2-5,many,TGTGCCAGCAGCGTGGACAGGGGATCGGGAGAGACCCAGTACTTC,CASSVDRGSGETQYF
TRBV12-3/TRBV12-4,.,TRBJ2-1,many,TGTGCCAGCCAAACGGTGGGAGCGGAACAGCACTCCTACAATGAGCAGTTCTTC,CASQTVGAEQHSYNEQFF
TRBV29-1,.,TRBJ1-2,.,TGCAGCGTTGTAGCGGGGGCGGTTAACTATGGCTACACCTTC,CSVVAGAVNYGYTF
TRBV7-9,TRBD2,TRBJ2-1,.,TGTGCCACAAATACGGGAGGGCACTACAATGAGCAGTTCTTC,CATNTGGHYNEQFF
TRBV20-1,.,TRBJ2-3,once,TGCAGCGCTCGCGGGTGGATAGAGCGCCAAAATACGCAGTATTTT,CSARGWIERQNTQYF
TRBV12-3/TRBV12-4,.,TRBJ2-5,.,TGTGCCAGCAGTTCATCCTGGGGACGACAAGAGACCCAGTACTTC,CASSSSWGRQETQYF
TRBV7-8,.,TRBJ2-2,many,TGTGCCAGCAGCGATCCTTTCGGGGAGCTGTTTTTT,CASSDPFGELFF
TRBV20-1,TRBD2,TRBJ2-1,many,TGCAGTGCTAGAGATCCCTCTAGCGGCTTTAATGAGCAGTTCTTC,CSARDPSSGFNEQFF
TRBV5-1,TRBD2,TRBJ2-1,many,TGCGCCAGCAGCTTGGTTGTGGCGGGAGGGCCAAATGAGCAGTTCTTC,CASSLVVAGGPNEQFF